This passage covers 18 T cell receptor beta chains from one sample sequenced in a study of T-cell memory formation after mild COVID-19. TCRdb passed the 5' RACE reads through MiXCR, listing each CDR3 protein once. The sample lists 430,000 or so distinct CDR3 sequences, around 25% occurring once. Sequencing was performed on PBMCs or a T cell subset sorted from them (not recorded which). The source of these receptors is an adult woman who had mild COVID-19 (a few samples of this study predate the infection). Cell type and time point are not known.

This clonotype was counted a few times. Mismatch with germline at one junction end may stem from a read error. The chain links TRBV20-1 to TRBJ2-7; D unresolved. Germline V lookup: CDR1 DFQATT, CDR2 SNEGSKA (reference sequence). The CDR3 is 13 residues long. The CDR3 loop reads CSARDMYSYEQYF. The CDR3 DNA follows: TGCAGTGCCAGAGACATGTACTCCTACGAGCAGTACTTC.

This sequence joins TRBV5-1 and TRBJ1-1, with D perhaps TRBD1 (5 bases). This CDR3 spans 18 amino acids. CDR1 is SGHRS, CDR2 YFSETQ, per germline. V was clipped by 0 bases and J by 3 bases, with 21 bases between them. CDR3 region: CASSLAGSQGPRYTEAFF. The CDR3 DNA sequence: TGCGCCAGCAGCTTGGCCGGCAGCCAGGGCCCAAGGTACACTGAAGCTTTCTTT.

This clonotype appeared a few times. This chain joins TRBV7-2 and TRBJ2-1; 14 bases line up with TRBD2. Germline CDR1 and CDR2: SGHTA and FQGNSA. V lost 5 bases to trimming and J lost 11 bases; unmatched junction nucleotides: 11. The CDR3 runs 16 residues. The CDR3 sequence: CASSPGTSGGQSQQFF. In DNA, the CDR3 is TGTGCCAGCAGCCCAGGGACTAGCGGGGGACAGTCGCAGCAGTTCTTC.

This clonotype was found many times. V usage is TRBV4-1 and J usage is TRBJ2-3; TRBD2 agrees at 14 bases. The germline CDR1 and CDR2 sequences are MGHRA and YSYEKL. Unmatched junction bases numbered 9, after V lost 3 bases and J lost 1 base. This CDR3 is 19 amino acids long. The CDR3 DNA reads as TGCGCCAGCAGCCAGACCGGCCGGGGACTAGCGGGAGGCACAGATACGCAGTATTTT. Translated: CASSQTGRGLAGGTDTQYF.

The genes are TRBV30 and TRBJ1-4; 7 nucleotides agree with TRBD1. V shed 3 bases, J shed 4 bases, and the junction held 2 bases outside the gene matches. Per the germline V gene, CDR1 is GTSNPN and CDR2 is SVGIG (reference sequence). This CDR3 has 13 residues. As DNA, the CDR3 is TGTGCCTGGAGCCGGGACAGTAATGAAAAACTGTTTTTT. As protein: CAWSRDSNEKLFF.

There are a few counts of this clonotype. Compared with germline, one end of the junction differs, possibly owing to a read error. CDR3 residues: CASSLDSFFANTGELFF. CDR3 bases: TGTGCCAGCAGCTTAGACAGTTTCTTCGCGAACACCGGGGAGCTGTTTTTT. This rearrangement joins TRBV12-3 or TRBV12-4 to TRBJ2-2; a possible D gene is TRBD1 (5 bases). This CDR3 has 17 amino acids.

This clonotype was picked up a small number of times. The chain is built from TRBV6-5 and TRBJ2-5; tentative D call: TRBD1 (6 bases). CDR3 length: 15 amino acids. Trimming removed 2 bases from V and 1 base from J, with 11 bases in between. The V gene's germline CDR1 is MNHEY and CDR2 SVGAGI. CDR3 sequence reads: CASSYTWTAQETQYF. The CDR3 DNA reads as TGTGCCAGCAGTTACACGTGGACAGCCCAAGAGACCCAGTACTTC.

Only one count was recorded for this clonotype. The J gene is TRBJ2-1, the V gene TRBV11-2, with D tentatively TRBD2 (6 bases). This CDR3 region has 15 residues. The germline V gene has CDR1 SGHAT and CDR2 FQNNGV. The V end lost 8 bases, the J end lost 8 bases, and 22 bases lay between the germline ends. The CDR3 region is CASGRGLPASDEQFF. As DNA, the CDR3 is TGTGCCAGCGGACGTGGACTACCAGCGAGCGATGAGCAGTTCTTC.

V and J are TRBV18 and TRBJ1-5; unclear D gene. Per germline, CDR1 KGHSH and CDR2 LQKENI. The CDR3 is 15 amino acids. Trimming left V 3 bases short and J 2 bases short, with 11 bases between. In DNA, the CDR3 is TGTGCCAGCTCACCCTCTGGGAGGGGCAATCAGCCCCAGCATTTT. Translated, it gives CASSPSGRGNQPQHF. The full variable domain, rest sourced from reference TRBV18 and TRBJ1-5, is NAGVMQNPRHLVRRRGQEARLRCSPMKGHSHVYWYRQLPEEGLKFMVYLQKENIIDESGMPKERFSAEFPKEGPSILRIQQVVRGDSAAYFCASSPSGRGNQPQHFGDGTRLSIL.

With regard to this clonotype: An end of the junction does not agree with germline; a read error may underlie this. V and J are TRBV2 and TRBJ1-1, with a weak D call TRBD1 (6 bases). CDR1 is SNHLY, CDR2 FYNNEI, per germline. The CDR3 spans 11 residues. The CDR3 protein is CASKPPGTHVF. CDR3 coding DNA: TGTGCCAGCAAACCACCCGGGACACACGTCTTT.

The J gene is TRBJ2-3, the V gene TRBV29-1, with a tentative D call TRBD1 (7 bases). Trimming removed 4 bases from V and 0 bases from J, with 14 bases in between. The CDR3 runs to 15 residues. Germline CDR1 and CDR2: SQVTM and ANQGSEA. The CDR3 spells CSVGLTGTSTDTQYF. In DNA, the CDR3 is TGCAGCGTTGGCTTGACAGGGACTAGCACAGATACGCAGTATTTT.

The V gene is TRBV30, the J gene TRBJ1-2, with D unclear. CDR1 and CDR2 from the germline V gene are GTSNPN and SVGIG (reference sequence). Trimming pared 4 bases from V and 4 bases from J, leaving 19 bases between. CDR3 length equals 15 residues. CDR3 protein: CAWTHGPSRGYGYTF. The CDR3 nucleotides are TGTGCCTGGACACATGGGCCTTCCAGAGGCTATGGCTACACCTTC.

The chain combines TRBV15 with TRBJ1-4; weak D call: TRBD1 (5 bases). Trimming cost V 3 bases and J 1 base, with 12 bases left between them. This CDR3 is 16 amino acids long. Germline-derived CDR1 and CDR2 are LNHNV and YYDKDF (reference sequence). This CDR3 is CATSRGPRETNEKLFF. Here the CDR3 DNA reads TGTGCCACCAGCAGGGGACCCCGGGAAACTAATGAAAAACTGTTTTTT. Drawing the rest from reference TRBV15 and TRBJ1-4, the complete variable domain is DAMVIQNPRYQVTQFGKPVTLSCSQTLNHNVMYWYQQKSSQAPKLLFHYYDKDFNNEADTPDNFQSRRPNTSFCFLDIRSPGLGDTAMYLCATSRGPRETNEKLFFGSGTQLSVL.

This clonotype has more than one count but fewer than ten. The rearrangement joins TRBV30 to TRBJ1-1, with 7 bases identical to TRBD1. Germline-derived CDR1 and CDR2 are GTSNPN and SVGIG (reference sequence). V gave up 5 bases and J gave up 6 bases; unmatched junction bases: 6. The CDR3 extends over 12 amino acids. The CDR3 DNA is TGTGCCTGGGGTGACAGGGCTGCTGAAGCTTTCTTT. Translated: CAWGDRAAEAFF.

The J gene is TRBJ2-1, the V gene TRBV24-1, with 7 nucleotides matching TRBD1. V was clipped by 2 bases and J by 7 bases; unmatched bases: 13. The CDR3 consists of 17 residues. Germline-derived CDR1 and CDR2 are KGHDR and SFDVKD. The CDR3 is CATSDSSRGQWGNEQFF. As DNA, the CDR3 is TGTGCCACCAGTGATTCCTCTCGGGGACAGTGGGGTAATGAGCAGTTCTTC.

The V and J genes are TRBV20-1 and TRBJ2-7; D is unclear. The CDR3 is made up of 12 amino acids. V shed 5 bases and J shed 0 bases, with 8 bases lying between them. Looked up from germline, CDR1 is DFQATT and CDR2 is SNEGSKA (reference sequence). CDR3 loop: CSAGQLSYEQYF. CDR3 DNA: TGCAGTGCTGGGCAGCTCTCCTACGAGCAGTACTTC.

This clonotype appeared a few times. The chain combines TRBV12-3 or TRBV12-4 with TRBJ2-1, with D perhaps assigned TRBD1 or TRBD2 (5 bases each). Trimming shortened V by 4 bases and J by 3 bases, and 10 bases separated the two germline ends. This CDR3 comprises 14 residues. DNA for the CDR3: TGTGCCAGCAGTTCCGGGACCTACTACAATGAGCAGTTCTTC. Translated: CASSSGTYYNEQFF.

The chain combines TRBV20-1 with TRBJ2-1; TRBD2 aligns across 9 bases. V shed 8 bases, J shed 0 bases, and the junction held 8 bases outside the gene matches. Germline V gene data show CDR1 as DFQATT and CDR2 as SNEGSKA (reference sequence). The CDR3 is made up of 15 amino acids. CDR3 amino acids: CSNWLSGSSYNEQFF. CDR3 DNA sequence: TGCAGTAATTGGCTTAGCGGGAGCTCCTACAATGAGCAGTTCTTC.